This section outlines one TCR beta chain sequence together with its context. The antigen this receptor binds is unknown. There are no base qualities to consult, and no much larger clone falls within one base. These data belong to a study of CD8+CD57+ T cells in acquired aplastic anemia (dated 2018 in TCRdb). In terms of the full investigation: A mean of approximately 3 ug of DNA, ranging from roughly 0.2 to 27.4 ug, was extracted from sorted CD4+ and CD8+ cells.

Per the germline V gene (reference sequence), DFQATT is the CDR1 and SNEGSKA is the CDR2. The CDR3 contains 14 residues, cysteine and phenylalanine counted. Only the CDR3 region is kept as DNA, spanning 42 bases read in frame from base 1. Ends trimmed: V by 4 bases, J by 5 bases; bases unmatched to a gene: 7. Genomic DNA served as template for TCR beta VDJ combination and CDR3 sequence profiling. TCR repertoire sequencing was run on an Illumina HiSeq 2000. In the original analysis: TRBV/TRBJ rearrangement plots, CDR3 size and DJ length profiles, and Simpson's diversity index were used to evaluate the repertoires. The immunodominant clone was defined as the most abundant DNA sequence in deep sequencing data. CDR3 amino acid sequences were checked for sharing across subjects and were also compared against the VDJdb database and published repertoires. TCRdb applied fastp at Q25 and MiXCR to the public reads, then kept only in-frame beta chains. When rows share a CDR3 protein, they turn into one entry using the most common DNA and genes. The V and J calls here are based on TCRdb, not the publication. The sample table holds under 350,000 distinct CDR3 sequences, of which roughly 50% were seen once. The top ten clones comprise around 7.6% of the sample.

In this study, sorted CD4+ and CD8+ T cells from the blood of healthy subjects and of severe aplastic anemia patients had their TCR repertoires deep-sequenced. Ficoll-Paque density gradient centrifugation was used to isolate peripheral blood mononuclear cells. Before DNA was extracted, CD4+ and CD8+ T cells were sorted using either FACS or magnetic beads. Overall study results and their limits: Patients and healthy controls showed no significant difference in CD8+ Simpson's diversity (P=0.060). Although 25 to 30 CD8+ CDR3 sequences were shared by patients and controls, these sequences appeared highly expressed in patients and within the immunodominant clones of patients.

This receptor was taken from a human donor with severe aplastic anemia or a healthy control (not recorded which). Sequencing used sorted CD4+, CD8+, or CD8+CD57+ T cells (not recorded which) from PBMCs. The sequence links TRBV20-1 to TRBJ1-2, with 10 junctional bases fitting TRBD1. The CDR3 region has the sequence CSANTGQGWYGYTF. At the DNA level, the sequence is TGCAGTGCTAACACGGGACAGGGGTGGTATGGCTACACCTTC.